These 26 T cell receptor beta chains came from one sample sequenced in a study of monozygotic twins with cystic fibrosis. Assay used: immunoSEQ multiplex PCR; TCRdb lists only in-frame clones, some missing. The table has about 5,000 clones, roughly 96% seen once. The sequencing sample was made of blood. These receptors originate from a boy younger than 10 with cystic fibrosis.

This chain connects TRBV2 to TRBJ1-5; 7 bases are shared with TRBD1. Germline CDR1 and CDR2: SNHLY and FYNNEI. V was pared by 5 bases and J by 7 bases, with 8 bases of the junction left unmatched. The CDR3 runs 14 residues. The CDR3 DNA sequence: TGTGCCAGCAGTTTAGGGGGCTCGCGGCAGCCCCAGCATTTT. Amino acid sequence: CASSLGGSRQPQHF.

The genes are TRBV11-3 and TRBJ2-1, with D perhaps TRBD1 (8 bases). Trimming left V 5 bases short and J 7 bases short, with 18 bases between. Germline V lookup: CDR1 SGHNT, CDR2 YENEEA. The CDR3 contains 15 residues. The CDR3 here is CASSVGRGTGNEQFF. The CDR3 DNA reads TGTGCCAGCAGCGTAGGGAGGGGGACAGGTAATGAGCAGTTCTTC.

The chain joins TRBV21-1 to TRBJ2-7; the table's TRBD1 call for D was not verified on the DNA. TRBV21-1 is a recognized pseudogene. CDR3 length: 20 amino acids. The CDR3 coding sequence is TGTGCCAGCAGCGGTATCCTGGACAGGGTTGGCAACCCATCTACCTACGAGCAGTACGTC. Translated, it gives CASSGILDRVGNPSTYEQYV.

This clone was counted only a few times. The J gene is TRBJ1-5, the V gene TRBV2; no clear D gene. Germline lookup yields CDR1 SNHLY and CDR2 FYNNEI. The CDR3 contains 16 residues. The V and J ends lost 2 bases and 7 bases respectively, with 18 bases between them. CDR3: CASSELRASKRQPQHF. CDR3 sequence (DNA): TGTGCCAGCAGTGAACTTAGGGCCTCTAAGAGACAGCCCCAGCATTTT.

The chain uses TRBV7-9 and TRBJ1-1; D gene unclear. The germline gives CDR1 SEHNR, CDR2 FQNEAQ (reference sequence). The V and J ends lost 1 base and 1 base respectively, with 7 bases between them. The CDR3 runs to 14 residues. The CDR3 sequence: CASSLDWPNTEAFF. CDR3 sequence (DNA): TGTGCCAGCAGCTTAGATTGGCCGAACACTGAAGCTTTCTTT.

V is TRBV2 and J is TRBJ2-7, with TRBD1 matching over 7 bases. Germline CDR1 SNHLY, CDR2 FYNNEI. CDR3 length equals 14 residues. The V and J ends lost 3 bases and 3 bases, in that order; junction bases with no gene match: 5. CDR3 sequence reads: CASSEYPGGYEQYV. The CDR3 DNA follows: TGTGCCAGCAGTGAGTATCCAGGGGGCTACGAGCAGTACGTC.

V is TRBV21-1 and J is TRBJ1-1. TRBV21-1 has pseudogene status. The CDR3 runs to 16 residues. The CDR3 DNA sequence: TGTGCCAGCAGCAAAGGGGTGTGCCCGGGGGACACTGAAGCTTTCTTT. Its protein is CASSKGVCPGDTEAFF.

This chain uses TRBV5-8 with TRBJ2-5; D perhaps matches TRBD1 (6 bases). Germline V gives CDR1 SGHTS, CDR2 YDEGEE. This CDR3 comprises 15 residues. The ends were cut back, 4 bases at V and 1 base at J, with 14 bases in the middle. The CDR3 region has the DNA TGTGCCAGCAGCCGCAGGGGTACGAGCCAAGAGACCCAGTACTTC. It is translated as CASSRRGTSQETQYF.

The CDR3 here is CASSLGGQGGSYEQYV. CDR3 coding DNA: TGTGCCAGCAGCTTAGGGGGCCAAGGAGGGTCCTACGAGCAGTACGTC. The V call is TRBV11-3, the J call TRBJ2-7, with D possibly being TRBD2 (6 bases). The CDR3 totals 16 residues. Germline V gene lookup returns CDR1 SGHNT and CDR2 YENEEA. The V gene lost 1 base and the J gene lost 1 base, with 14 bases spanning the gap.

The chain employs TRBV10-1 and TRBJ2-2; perhaps TRBD2 as D (5 bases). The V gene lost 7 bases and the J gene lost 0 bases, with 9 bases spanning the gap. In germline, CDR1 is WNHNN, CDR2 SYGVQD (reference sequence). The CDR3 is 14 residues long. The CDR3 coding sequence is TGCGCCAGCACCCCCGGGACGAACACCGGGGAGCTGTTTTTT. It encodes CASTPGTNTGELFF.

The CDR3 region is CASSATGDEKLFF. CDR3 DNA sequence: TGTGCCAGCTCGGCGACAGGGGATGAAAAACTGTTTTTT. The J gene is TRBJ1-4, the V gene TRBV18; 8 bases map to TRBD1. The CDR3 has 13 residues. CDR1 is KGHSH, CDR2 LQKENI, per germline. Germline trimming cut 6 bases from V and 6 bases from J; bases unmatched to any gene: 3.

The V gene is TRBV10-3, the J gene TRBJ1-2; possibly TRBD1 for D (6 bases). Germline V lookup: CDR1 ENHRY, CDR2 SYGVKD. CDR3 size: 13 residues. Trimming pared 6 bases from V and 5 bases from J, leaving 13 bases between. The chain's CDR3 is CAIRPTGAYGYTF. The CDR3 region has the DNA TGTGCCATCAGACCGACAGGAGCATATGGCTACACCTTC.

The chain joins TRBV7-8 to TRBJ1-2; D not resolved. The CDR3 contains 18 residues. Trimming shortened V by 5 bases and J by 10 bases, and 32 bases separated the two germline ends. Germline V lookup: CDR1 SGHVS, CDR2 FQNEAQ. The DNA for the CDR3 is TGTGCCAGCAGCCCCCTTGGCAGGCACCATCCTACTTCTTCTGCCTACACCTTC. Encoded protein: CASSPLGRHHPTSSAYTF. Full variable domain (outside the CDR3, taken from reference TRBV7-8 and TRBJ1-2): GAGVSQSPRYKVAKRGQDVALRCDPISGHVSLFWYQQALGQGPEFLTYFQNEAQLDKSGLPSDRFFAERPEGSVSTLKIQRTQQEDSAVYLCASSPLGRHHPTSSAYTFGSGTRLTVV.

The chain joins TRBV7-8 to TRBJ2-5; 13 bases match TRBD2. Germline V gene sequence: CDR1 SGHVS, CDR2 FQNEAQ. The CDR3 totals 16 residues. Unmatched junction bases numbered 4, after V lost 5 bases and J lost 1 base. The CDR3 spells CASSPGLAGVQETQYF. The CDR3 region has the DNA TGTGCCAGCAGCCCTGGACTAGCGGGGGTCCAAGAGACCCAGTACTTC.

The rearrangement links TRBV4-2 to TRBJ1-2; weak D call: TRBD1 (5 bases). Per the germline V gene, CDR1 is LGHNA and CDR2 is YNFKEQ. The CDR3 runs to 16 residues. The V gene lost 4 bases and the J gene lost 7 bases, with 22 bases spanning the gap. CDR3 sequence: CASSPSRDVDRSGYTF. In DNA, the CDR3 is TGTGCCAGCAGCCCGTCCCGGGACGTCGATCGGAGTGGCTACACCTTC.

This sequence joins TRBV7-4 and TRBJ1-1; 7 nucleotides match TRBD1. Germline CDR1 and CDR2: SGHVT and SQSDAQ. Trimming cost V 3 bases and J 0 bases; bases outside gene matches: 4. CDR3 length: 15 residues. CDR3: CASSFEGAMNTEAFF. CDR3 coding DNA: TGTGCCAGCAGCTTCGAGGGGGCCATGAACACTGAAGCTTTCTTT.

The rearrangement links TRBV9 to TRBJ2-1, with D uncertain. The germline V gene has CDR1 SGDLS and CDR2 YYNGEE. This CDR3 contains 16 residues. Trimming left V 0 bases short and J 2 bases short, with 12 bases between. The CDR3 reads CASSVDETAAYNEQFF. The CDR3 DNA sequence: TGTGCCAGCAGCGTAGACGAGACCGCCGCCTACAATGAGCAGTTCTTC.

The chain couples TRBV4-2 to TRBJ1-2; D may be TRBD1 (5 bases). Germline loops: CDR1 LGHNA, CDR2 YNFKEQ. V gave up 1 base and J gave up 4 bases, with 13 bases separating them. The CDR3 has 15 amino acids. The chain's CDR3 is CASSQVEDTVYGYTF. The CDR3 region has the DNA TGTGCCAGCAGCCAAGTGGAGGACACCGTCTATGGCTACACCTTC.

This clone appeared a single time. V gene TRBV29-1 combines with J gene TRBJ1-1; no clear D gene. Trimming took off 7 bases at V and 4 bases at J, with 10 bases between the two ends. CDR3 size: 11 residues. CDR1 is SQVTM, CDR2 ANQGSEA, per germline. The CDR3 spells CSGSVGTEAFF. DNA for the CDR3: TGCAGCGGAAGTGTGGGCACTGAAGCTTTCTTT.

This chain joins TRBV29-1 and TRBJ2-5; D remains ambiguous. The CDR3 length is 12 residues. The germline V and J ends were trimmed by 4 bases and 0 bases, with 6 bases remaining between them. Germline V gene lookup returns CDR1 SQVTM and CDR2 ANQGSEA. The CDR3 DNA sequence: TGCAGCGTTGCAGCGTACCAAGAGACCCAGTACTTC. Its protein is CSVAAYQETQYF.

V and J are TRBV6-6 and TRBJ1-6; 7 nucleotides align to TRBD1. The CDR3 is made up of 13 amino acids. V shed 5 bases, J shed 6 bases, and the junction held 1 base outside the gene matches. Germline CDR1 MNHNY, CDR2 SVGAGI (reference sequence). CDR3 residues: CASSPGGNSPLHF. CDR3 sequence (DNA): TGTGCCAGCAGTCCAGGGGGTAATTCACCCCTCCACTTT.

V and J are TRBV5-6 and TRBJ1-2; D perhaps matches TRBD1 (6 bases). The germline gives CDR1 SGHDT, CDR2 YYEEEE. V lost 3 bases and J lost 0, with 12 bases in between. The CDR3 has 15 amino acids. The CDR3 bases are TGTGCCAGCAGCTCGCACAGGGAATCTAACTATGGCTACACCTTC. Translating it yields CASSSHRESNYGYTF.

The rearrangement uses TRBV27 and TRBJ1-4, with a tentative D call TRBD1 (6 bases). V was pared by 2 bases and J by 12 bases, with 25 bases between. This CDR3 contains 17 residues. Germline CDR1 MNHEY, CDR2 SMNVEV (reference sequence). In nucleotides, the CDR3 is TGTGCCAGCAGTTTAAGGTTGGGTTGGGCAGGGGCGGAAGAACTGTTTTTT. Translating gives CASSLRLGWAGAEELFF.

J is TRBJ1-3 and V is TRBV4-3, with D perhaps matching TRBD1 (6 bases). Per the germline V gene, CDR1 is LGHNA and CDR2 is YSLEER. The CDR3 contains 15 residues. V was cut by 3 bases and J by 4 bases, with 13 bases left in between. The CDR3 reads CASSQAGAGGNTIYF. CDR3 coding DNA: TGCGCCAGCAGCCAGGCGGGGGCAGGGGGAAACACCATATATTTT.

The gene calls are TRBV13 and TRBJ2-2, with 7 bases matching TRBD1. This CDR3 is built from 18 residues. The ends lost 4 bases at V and 3 bases at J; junction bases unmatched: 14. Germline V gene sequence: CDR1 PRHDT, CDR2 FYEKMQ (reference sequence). CDR3 loop: CASSSIPGQSHYTGELFF. CDR3 bases: TGTGCCAGCAGCTCAATACCGGGACAGAGCCATTACACCGGGGAGCTGTTTTTT.

This clone was observed once. The CDR3 DNA sequence: TGTGCCAGCAGTCCCTCTCTGGGACTACACCAGTACTTC. Translating gives CASSPSLGLHQYF. The chain combines TRBV11-3 with TRBJ2-5; TRBD2 aligns across 7 bases. Germline CDR1 and CDR2: SGHNT and YENEEA. This CDR3 comprises 13 residues. With V trimmed by 6 bases and J by 10 bases, 11 bases remained unmatched.